The 9 T cell receptor beta chains below were found in one sample sequenced in a study of blood T cells in healthy people across ages. Primed by a sample-barcoded 5' primer and a J-beta primer mix, a second PCR proceeded for about 7 to 12 cycles. MiXCR, run by TCRdb on the 5' RACE reads, gives a single entry per CDR3 protein. The sample contains 1.5 million to 2 million distinct CDR3 sequences, 28% of which appear only once. The sequenced sample was blood. The receptor source for this set is a woman aged 30 to 39 in good health.

The chain uses TRBV12-3 or TRBV12-4 and TRBJ2-4; TRBD2 matches at 14 bases. Losses at the gene ends were 8 bases for V and 13 bases for J; bases not matched to a gene: 31. The CDR3 totals 21 residues. The CDR3 here is CASRGPRGLAGAKGGLHEQYF. The CDR3 DNA reads TGTGCCAGCCGGGGGCCCCGGGGACTAGCGGGAGCAAAAGGGGGCCTCCATGAGCAGTACTTC.

This clonotype was picked up a small number of times. This chain joins TRBV5-1 and TRBJ2-4; D not resolved. Germline lookup yields CDR1 SGHRS and CDR2 YFSETQ. The CDR3 is made up of 19 amino acids. Trimming cost V 4 bases and J 0 bases, with 23 bases left between them. Here the CDR3 DNA reads TGCGCCAGCAGCCCTGACTCCCGACTCGCGGTCCAAGCCAAAAACATTCAGTACTTC. Protein: CASSPDSRLAVQAKNIQYF.

The table lists this clonotype with a few counts. The V and J genes are TRBV6-5 and TRBJ1-4, with TRBD1 matching 7 bases. This CDR3 comprises 14 residues. V trimming: 2 bases; J trimming: 8 bases; junction bases outside the gene matches: 5. Germline V gene data show CDR1 as MNHEY and CDR2 as SVGAGI. CDR3 nucleotide sequence: TGTGCCAGCAGTTACGACAGGGATGGCGAAAAACTGTTTTTT. It translates to CASSYDRDGEKLFF.

This clonotype was counted only a few times. V gene TRBV20-1 combines with J gene TRBJ1-1, with D unresolved. Trimming took 2 bases from V and 3 from J, leaving 16 bases between them. The CDR3 covers 15 residues. Per germline, CDR1 DFQATT and CDR2 SNEGSKA (reference sequence). The CDR3 is CSARSTPPRDTEAFF. Written as DNA, the CDR3 is TGCAGTGCTAGAAGCACCCCCCCTAGGGACACTGAAGCTTTCTTT.

This clonotype appeared a few times. The CDR3 DNA reads TGTGCCTGGAGTGTAGAAAGATCTAGCGGGGGGCCTTCCTACAATGAGCAGTTCTTC. Translating it yields CAWSVERSSGGPSYNEQFF. The chain has TRBV30 and TRBJ2-1; 11 nucleotides line up with TRBD2. The CDR3 totals 19 residues. Trimming at V came to 0 bases and at J to 1 base, leaving 11 bases not matched to a gene. Germline CDR1 GTSNPN, CDR2 SVGIG (reference sequence).

This clonotype was observed many times. The rearrangement uses TRBV5-5 and TRBJ2-7; 11 nucleotides match TRBD1. Germline CDR1 is SGHKS and CDR2 is YYEKEE (reference sequence). The CDR3 loop spans 15 amino acids. The J segment lost 1 base and the V segment lost 3 bases, leaving 3 bases of the junction unmatched. Here the CDR3 DNA reads TGTGCCAGCAGCTACCGGGACAGGGGGTCCTACGAGCAGTACTTC. Protein sequence: CASSYRDRGSYEQYF.

V usage is TRBV7-3 and J usage is TRBJ2-1; 8 nucleotides match TRBD2. The CDR3 spans 13 residues. V gave up 2 bases and J gave up 10 bases; unmatched junction bases: 4. CDR1 SGHTA and CDR2 FQGTGA come from the germline V gene. The CDR3 loop reads CASSLQRGYEQFF. The CDR3, as DNA: TGTGCCAGCAGCTTACAGCGGGGGTACGAGCAGTTCTTC.

The chain is built from TRBV7-2 and TRBJ2-1, with a tentative D call TRBD2 (7 bases). CDR3 length: 16 amino acids. The germline V gene encodes CDR1 SGHTA and CDR2 FQGNSA. V was clipped by 6 bases and J by 4 bases, with 19 bases between them. The CDR3 coding sequence is TGTGCCAGCAGTTTAATGGCGGGGGCGGGGTACAATGAGCAGTTCTTC. As protein: CASSLMAGAGYNEQFF. Combining the CDR3 with reference TRBV7-2 and TRBJ2-1 gives the whole variable domain GAGVSQSPSNKVTEKGKDVELRCDPISGHTALYWYRQSLGQGLEFLIYFQGNSAPDKSGLPSDRFSAERTGGSVSTLTIQRTQQEDSAVYLCASSLMAGAGYNEQFFGPGTRLTVL.

The rearrangement uses TRBV7-9 and TRBJ1-2; 7 nucleotides line up with TRBD1. This CDR3 is 16 amino acids long. After removal of 3 bases from V and 6 bases from J, the junction contained 13 bases not matched to a gene. Germline loops: CDR1 SEHNR, CDR2 FQNEAQ (reference sequence). The CDR3 region has the DNA TGTGCCAGCAGCTTGGGACCGGGACAGCTCGGCAATGGCTACACCTTC. It is translated as CASSLGPGQLGNGYTF.